This T cell receptor (beta chain) was obtained from a study of blood T cell repertoires in COVID-19. Seattle-derived patients entered the study during active infection and were followed longitudinally. The CDR3 is made up of 18 amino acids. The V gene lost 3 bases and the J gene lost 6 bases, with 27 bases spanning the gap. CDR1 GTSNPN and CDR2 SVGIG come from the germline V gene (reference sequence). Method: immunoSEQ multiplex PCR; TCRdb's copy keeps in-frame clones and lacks some. Seen here are about 200,000 clones, approximately 78% observed once, and the top ten hold under 8.5%. Input material: peripheral blood. The clonotype originates from a woman of 80 years or more with COVID-19, enrolled during active disease. The V gene is TRBV30, the J gene TRBJ2-1; TRBD2 might be the D (7 bases). In DNA form, the CDR3 reads TGTGCCTGGAGACGGGCCTGGGGGAGGGGGGGCGCTCTCAATGAGCAGTTCTTC. Its translation: CAWRRAWGRGGALNEQFF. The complete variable domain, with remaining parts taken from reference TRBV30 and TRBJ2-1, reads SQTIHQWPATLVQPVGSPLSLECTVEGTSNPNLYWYRQAAGRGLQLLFYSVGIGQISSEVPQNLSASRPQDRQFILSSKKLLLSDSGFYLCAWRRAWGRGGALNEQFFGPGTRLTVL.